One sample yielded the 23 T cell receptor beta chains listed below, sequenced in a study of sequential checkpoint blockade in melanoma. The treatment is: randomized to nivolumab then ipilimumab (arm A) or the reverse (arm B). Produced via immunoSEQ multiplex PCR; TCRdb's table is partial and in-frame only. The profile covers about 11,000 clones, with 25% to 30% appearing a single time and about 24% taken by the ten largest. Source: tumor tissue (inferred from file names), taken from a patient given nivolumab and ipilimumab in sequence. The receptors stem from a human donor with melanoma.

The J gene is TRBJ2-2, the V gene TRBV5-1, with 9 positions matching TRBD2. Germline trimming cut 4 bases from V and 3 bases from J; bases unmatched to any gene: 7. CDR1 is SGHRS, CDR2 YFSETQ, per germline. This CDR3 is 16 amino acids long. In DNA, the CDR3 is TGCGCCAGCAGCCCCCTAGCGGGGAGACACACCGGGGAGCTGTTTTTT. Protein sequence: CASSPLAGRHTGELFF. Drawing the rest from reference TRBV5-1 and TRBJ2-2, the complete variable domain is KAGVTQTPRYLIKTRGQQVTLSCSPISGHRSVSWYQQTPGQGLQFLFEYFSETQRNKGNFPGRFSGRQFSNSRSEMNVSTLELGDSALYLCASSPLAGRHTGELFFGEGSRLTVL.

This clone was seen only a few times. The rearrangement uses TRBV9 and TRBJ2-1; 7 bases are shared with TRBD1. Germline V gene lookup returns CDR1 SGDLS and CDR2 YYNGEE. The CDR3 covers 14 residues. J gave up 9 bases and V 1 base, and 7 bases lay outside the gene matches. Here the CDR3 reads CASSVRQGEGEQFF. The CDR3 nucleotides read TGTGCCAGCAGCGTAAGACAGGGCGAAGGTGAGCAGTTCTTC.

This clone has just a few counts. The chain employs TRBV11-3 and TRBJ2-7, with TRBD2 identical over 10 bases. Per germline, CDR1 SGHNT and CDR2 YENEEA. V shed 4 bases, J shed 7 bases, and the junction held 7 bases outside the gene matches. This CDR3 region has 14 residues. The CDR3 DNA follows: TGTGCCAGCAGCTACCCGGGACTAGCGAGGGAGCAGTACTTC. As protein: CASSYPGLAREQYF. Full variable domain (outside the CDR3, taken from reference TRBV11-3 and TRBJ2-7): EAGVVQSPRYKIIEKKQPVAFWCNPISGHNTLYWYLQNLGQGPELLIRYENEEAVDDSQLPKDRFSAERLKGVDSTLKIQPAELGDSAVYLCASSYPGLAREQYFGPGTRLTVT.

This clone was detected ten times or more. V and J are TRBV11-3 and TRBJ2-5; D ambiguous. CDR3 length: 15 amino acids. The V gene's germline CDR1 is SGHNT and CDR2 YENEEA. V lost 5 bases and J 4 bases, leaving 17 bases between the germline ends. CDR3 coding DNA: TGTGCCAGCAGCCCTCAAAAGGGCTTCCCAGAGACCCAGTACTTC. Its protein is CASSPQKGFPETQYF.

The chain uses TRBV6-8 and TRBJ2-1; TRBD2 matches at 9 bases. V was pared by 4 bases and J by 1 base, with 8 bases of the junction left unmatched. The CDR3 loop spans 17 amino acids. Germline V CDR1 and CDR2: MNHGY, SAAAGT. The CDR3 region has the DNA TGTGCCAGCAGTTCTCCCGGGACTAGCAATTCCTACAATGAGCAGTTCTTC. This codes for CASSSPGTSNSYNEQFF.

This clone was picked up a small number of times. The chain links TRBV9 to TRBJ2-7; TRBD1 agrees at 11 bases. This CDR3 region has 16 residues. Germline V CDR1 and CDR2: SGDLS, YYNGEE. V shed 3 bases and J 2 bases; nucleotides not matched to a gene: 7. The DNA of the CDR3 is TGTGCCAGCAGCGCAAATACGGGACAGGGGGCCTACGAGCAGTACTTC. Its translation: CASSANTGQGAYEQYF.

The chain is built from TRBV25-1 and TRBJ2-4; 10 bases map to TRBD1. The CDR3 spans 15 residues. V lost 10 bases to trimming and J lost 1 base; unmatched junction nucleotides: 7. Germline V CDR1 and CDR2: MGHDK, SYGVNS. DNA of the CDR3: TGTGCCAAACAAGACAGGGGGCTGGCCAAAAACATTCAGTACTTC. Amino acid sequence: CAKQDRGLAKNIQYF. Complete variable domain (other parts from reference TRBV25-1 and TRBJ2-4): EADIYQTPRYLVIGTGKKITLECSQTMGHDKMYWYQQDPGMELHLIHYSYGVNSTEKGDLSSESTVSRIRTEHFPLTLESARPSHTSQYLCAKQDRGLAKNIQYFGAGTRLSVL.

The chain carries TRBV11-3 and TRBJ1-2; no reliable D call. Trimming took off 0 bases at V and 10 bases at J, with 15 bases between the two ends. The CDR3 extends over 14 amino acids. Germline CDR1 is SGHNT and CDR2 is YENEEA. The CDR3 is CASSLEAGQTPYTF. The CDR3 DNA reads TGTGCCAGCAGCTTAGAAGCCGGTCAGACGCCCTACACCTTC.

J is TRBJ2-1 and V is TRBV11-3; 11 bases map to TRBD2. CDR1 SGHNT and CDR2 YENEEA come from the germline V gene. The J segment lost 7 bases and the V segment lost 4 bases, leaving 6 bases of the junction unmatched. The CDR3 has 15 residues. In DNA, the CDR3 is TGTGCCAGCAGCTCGTTCTCTAGCGGGGGGAATGAGCAGTTCTTC. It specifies CASSSFSSGGNEQFF.

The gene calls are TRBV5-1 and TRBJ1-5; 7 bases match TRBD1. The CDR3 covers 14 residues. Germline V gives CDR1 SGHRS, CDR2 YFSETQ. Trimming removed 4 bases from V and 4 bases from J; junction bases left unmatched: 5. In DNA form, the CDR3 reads TGCGCCAGCAGCCCAGGGACAGTTAATCAGCCCCAGCATTTT. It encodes CASSPGTVNQPQHF.

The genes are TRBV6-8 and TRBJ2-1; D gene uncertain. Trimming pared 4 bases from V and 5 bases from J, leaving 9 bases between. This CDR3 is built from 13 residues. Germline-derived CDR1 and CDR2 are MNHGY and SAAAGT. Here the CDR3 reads CASSFPGNNEQFF. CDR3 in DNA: TGTGCCAGCAGTTTCCCGGGCAACAATGAGCAGTTCTTC.

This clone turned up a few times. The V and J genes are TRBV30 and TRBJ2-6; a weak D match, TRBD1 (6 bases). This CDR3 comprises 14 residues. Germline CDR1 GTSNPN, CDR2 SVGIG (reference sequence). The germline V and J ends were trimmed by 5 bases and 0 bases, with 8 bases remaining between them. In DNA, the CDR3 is TGTGCCTGGGGACAGCCCTCTGGGGCCAACGTCCTGACTTTC. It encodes CAWGQPSGANVLTF.

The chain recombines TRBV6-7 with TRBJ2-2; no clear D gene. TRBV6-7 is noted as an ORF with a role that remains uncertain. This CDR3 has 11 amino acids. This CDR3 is CAVGNTGELFF. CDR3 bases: TGTGCAGTAGGGAACACCGGGGAGCTGTTTTTT.

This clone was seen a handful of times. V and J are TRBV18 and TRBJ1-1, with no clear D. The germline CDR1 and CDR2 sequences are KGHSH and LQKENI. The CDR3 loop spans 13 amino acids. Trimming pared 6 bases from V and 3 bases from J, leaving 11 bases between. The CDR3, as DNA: TGTGCCAGCTCCGTGGCTGTAGACACTGAAGCTTTCTTT. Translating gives CASSVAVDTEAFF.

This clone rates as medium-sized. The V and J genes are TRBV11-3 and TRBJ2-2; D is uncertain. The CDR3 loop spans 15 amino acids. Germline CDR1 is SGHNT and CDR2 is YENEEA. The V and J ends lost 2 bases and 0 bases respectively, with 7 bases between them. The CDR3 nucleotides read TGTGCCAGCAGCTTAAGAGCCTCGAACACCGGGGAGCTGTTTTTT. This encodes CASSLRASNTGELFF. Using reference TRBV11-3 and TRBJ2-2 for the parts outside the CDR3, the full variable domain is EAGVVQSPRYKIIEKKQPVAFWCNPISGHNTLYWYLQNLGQGPELLIRYENEEAVDDSQLPKDRFSAERLKGVDSTLKIQPAELGDSAVYLCASSLRASNTGELFFGEGSRLTVL.

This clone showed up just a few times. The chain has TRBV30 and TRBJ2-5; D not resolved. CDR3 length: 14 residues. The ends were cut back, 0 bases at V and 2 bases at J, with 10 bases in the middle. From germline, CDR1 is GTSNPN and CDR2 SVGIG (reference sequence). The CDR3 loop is CAWSVIGLQETQYF. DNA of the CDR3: TGTGCCTGGAGTGTAATCGGCCTACAAGAGACCCAGTACTTC.

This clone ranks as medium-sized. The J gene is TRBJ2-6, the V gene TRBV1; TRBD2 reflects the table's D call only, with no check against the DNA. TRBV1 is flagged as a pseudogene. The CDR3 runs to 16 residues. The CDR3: CASSQDPGAGANVLTF. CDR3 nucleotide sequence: TGCGCCAGCAGCCAAGATCCGGGGGCTGGGGCCAACGTCCTGACTTTC.

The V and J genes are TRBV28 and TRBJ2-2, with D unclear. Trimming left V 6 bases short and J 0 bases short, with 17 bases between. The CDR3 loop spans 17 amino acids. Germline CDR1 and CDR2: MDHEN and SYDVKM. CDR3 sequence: CASSSYPPAANTGELFF. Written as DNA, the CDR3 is TGTGCCAGCAGCAGCTACCCCCCGGCCGCGAACACCGGGGAGCTGTTTTTT.

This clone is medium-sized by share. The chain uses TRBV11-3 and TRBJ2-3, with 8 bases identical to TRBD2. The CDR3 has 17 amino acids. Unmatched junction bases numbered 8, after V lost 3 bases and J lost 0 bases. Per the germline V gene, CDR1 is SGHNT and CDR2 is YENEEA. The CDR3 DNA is TGTGCCAGCAGCTTTTGGAGCGGGGGATCTAGCACAGATACGCAGTATTTT. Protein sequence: CASSFWSGGSSTDTQYF.

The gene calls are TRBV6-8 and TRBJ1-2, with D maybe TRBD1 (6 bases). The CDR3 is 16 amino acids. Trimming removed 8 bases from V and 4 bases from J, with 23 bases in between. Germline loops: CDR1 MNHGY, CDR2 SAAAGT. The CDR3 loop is CASLPEGGPRIYGYTF. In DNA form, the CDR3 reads TGTGCCAGCCTCCCTGAGGGGGGACCTAGGATCTATGGCTACACCTTC.

DNA for the CDR3: TGCGCCAGCAGCTTGGCGGGACTAGCGGGGGGCGAGCAGTACTTC. As protein: CASSLAGLAGGEQYF. The chain links TRBV5-1 to TRBJ2-7; 15 nucleotides line up with TRBD2. The CDR3 totals 15 residues. With V trimmed by 0 bases and J by 6 bases, 1 base remained unmatched. Per the germline V gene, CDR1 is SGHRS and CDR2 is YFSETQ. The complete variable domain, with remaining parts taken from reference TRBV5-1 and TRBJ2-7, reads KAGVTQTPRYLIKTRGQQVTLSCSPISGHRSVSWYQQTPGQGLQFLFEYFSETQRNKGNFPGRFSGRQFSNSRSEMNVSTLELGDSALYLCASSLAGLAGGEQYFGPGTRLTVT.

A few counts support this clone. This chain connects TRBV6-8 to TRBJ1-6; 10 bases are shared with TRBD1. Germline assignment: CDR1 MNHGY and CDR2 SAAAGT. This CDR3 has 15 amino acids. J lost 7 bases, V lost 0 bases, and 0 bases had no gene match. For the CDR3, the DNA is TGTGCCAGCAGTTACTCGGGACAGGGGAATTCACCCCTCCACTTT. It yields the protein CASSYSGQGNSPLHF.

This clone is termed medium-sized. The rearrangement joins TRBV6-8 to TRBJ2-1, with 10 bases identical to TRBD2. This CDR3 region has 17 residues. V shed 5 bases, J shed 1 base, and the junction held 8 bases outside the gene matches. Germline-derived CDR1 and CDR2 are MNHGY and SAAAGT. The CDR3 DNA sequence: TGTGCCAGCAGTGCCCCTAGCGGGGGTAGATCCTACAATGAGCAGTTCTTC. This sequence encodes CASSAPSGGRSYNEQFF.